This T cell receptor beta chain is from a study of technical replicates of blood from several donors. Looked up from germline, CDR1 is MNHEY and CDR2 is SVGAGI. V lost 8 bases to trimming and J lost 5 bases; unmatched junction nucleotides: 9. The CDR3 is 14 amino acids. Data came from immunoSEQ multiplex PCR; TCRdb stores just in-frame clones and leaves some out. Altogether approximately 79,000 clones are present, approximately 97% being singletons, with the ten largest covering under 0.35%. What was sequenced was T cells isolated from PBMCs. The chain uses TRBV6-5 and TRBJ2-7, with 10 bases matching TRBD2. This receptor was taken from a human donor in good health. The CDR3 spells CASRELAGTDEQYF. For the CDR3, the DNA is TGTGCCAGCCGGGAACTAGCGGGGACCGACGAGCAGTACTTC.